These T cell receptor beta chains were read from a single sample in a study of T cells after yellow fever vaccination. TCRdb re-called the 5' RACE reads through MiXCR, storing one row per CDR3 protein. This sample has some 300,000 distinct CDR3 sequences, with 7% to 9% found just once. The sample in question was PBMCs, obtained more than 35 days after the first yellow fever vaccination. The receptors shown here come from a man aged 18 to 30 who received the YFV17D yellow fever vaccine. Both conserved end residues are trimmed from each CDR3. The D gene is left open where the match is weak.

v_gene,d_gene,j_gene,CDR3aa
TRBV6-1,TRBD1,TRBJ1-6,ASKDSGQINSPLH
TRBV30,-,TRBJ2-1,ACPRGNEQF
TRBV9,TRBD1,TRBJ1-2,ASSEDRHNYGYT
TRBV4-1,-,TRBJ1-6,ASSHGGSYSPLH
TRBV7-2,TRBD2,TRBJ2-5,ASSTTAGGETQY
TRBV4-1,-,TRBJ1-5,ASSQAVGGGQPQH
TRBV11-2,-,TRBJ2-2,ASSRGENTGELF
TRBV6-1,TRBD1,TRBJ2-2,ARGDRGNTGELF
TRBV10-3,-,TRBJ1-4,AISTGQRGGGEKLF
TRBV29-1,-,TRBJ1-1,SVDDHRDLNTEAF
TRBV20-1,-,TRBJ2-1,SANGGYNEQF
TRBV10-3,TRBD2,TRBJ2-3,ASHSAGLAGTDTQY
TRBV4-1,-,TRBJ1-1,ASSQGAGWEAF
TRBV5-1,TRBD2,TRBJ2-1,ASSGASGGYNEQF
TRBV18,TRBD1,TRBJ1-1,ASSPSPGQGPTEAF
TRBV7-2,-,TRBJ2-5,ASSWGRDGTQY
TRBV6-1,-,TRBJ2-3,ASSEDTALDTQY
TRBV7-9,-,TRBJ1-6,ASSYRDPNSPLH
TRBV7-2,-,TRBJ2-7,ASSHLRAAGRDEQY
TRBV11-2,-,TRBJ2-1,ASSRLGGIAYNEQF
TRBV3-1,-,TRBJ2-3,ASSQTVRGAWGDTQY
TRBV7-3,-,TRBJ2-1,ASSARGGFREQF
TRBV9,-,TRBJ2-5,ASSVSEVQETQY
TRBV5-1,-,TRBJ2-1,ASSLHSSYNEQF
TRBV2,TRBD1,TRBJ1-6,ASRKDRGWGSPLH
TRBV4-2,TRBD1,TRBJ1-2,ASSIDRGHGYGYT
TRBV4-3,-,TRBJ1-4,ASSPQNRRELF
TRBV7-9,TRBD1,TRBJ2-5,ASSLTGQDQETQY
TRBV25-1,-,TRBJ2-2,ASSAAPGTGELF
TRBV12-3/TRBV12-4,-,TRBJ1-5,ASSLVGQGREPQH
TRBV4-2,-,TRBJ2-4,ASSQGGSLESAKNIQY
TRBV27,TRBD2,TRBJ2-3,ASSPRTRPLY
TRBV4-3,-,TRBJ1-5,ASSQDAQGGDQPQH
TRBV4-2,TRBD2,TRBJ2-3,ASSQEGLAGDTQY
TRBV4-1,-,TRBJ1-4,ASSQIGRDPEKLF
TRBV7-9,-,TRBJ1-2,ASSSTGIGGYT
TRBV7-2,TRBD2,TRBJ2-1,ASSSSGGALVSGQF
TRBV4-1,-,TRBJ1-4,ASSQAPREGEKLF
TRBV7-2,-,TRBJ2-1,ASSSNYEPF
TRBV12-3/TRBV12-4,-,TRBJ1-1,ANRKDTPIGEAF
TRBV5-1,-,TRBJ2-1,ASSLSLYNEQF
TRBV5-1,-,TRBJ1-1,ASSPTGRTNTEAF
TRBV4-2,-,TRBJ1-5,ASSQRGKVDQPQH
TRBV3-1,-,TRBJ1-4,ASSYDGVFQKLF
TRBV4-2,-,TRBJ2-1,ASSQDGREQF
TRBV6-2/TRBV6-3,-,TRBJ2-1,ASSSRLHSYNEQF
TRBV6-2/TRBV6-3,-,TRBJ2-6,ASSSNGANVLT
TRBV5-1,-,TRBJ2-7,ASSYGGVSHEQY
TRBV20-1,-,TRBJ2-1,SARREDEQF
TRBV14,-,TRBJ1-2,ASSQDVTGARGYT
TRBV9,-,TRBJ1-1,ASSVGVLGLQGEAF